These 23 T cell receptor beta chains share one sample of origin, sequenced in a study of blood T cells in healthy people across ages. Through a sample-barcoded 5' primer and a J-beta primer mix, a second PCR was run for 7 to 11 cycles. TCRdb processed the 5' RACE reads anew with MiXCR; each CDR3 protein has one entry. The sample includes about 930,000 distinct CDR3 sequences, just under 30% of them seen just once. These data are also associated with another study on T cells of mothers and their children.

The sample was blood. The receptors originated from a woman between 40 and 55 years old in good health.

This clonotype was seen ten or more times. DNA for the CDR3: TGTGCCAGCAGCTATAATGACAGGGGGAGGGAGACCCAGTACTTC. As protein: CASSYNDRGRETQYF. J is TRBJ2-5 and V is TRBV7-2; 9 bases are shared with TRBD1. The CDR3 is made up of 15 amino acids. The V gene end was trimmed by 4 bases and the J gene end by 5 bases; junction bases not matched to a gene: 8. Germline CDR1 SGHTA, CDR2 FQGNSA.

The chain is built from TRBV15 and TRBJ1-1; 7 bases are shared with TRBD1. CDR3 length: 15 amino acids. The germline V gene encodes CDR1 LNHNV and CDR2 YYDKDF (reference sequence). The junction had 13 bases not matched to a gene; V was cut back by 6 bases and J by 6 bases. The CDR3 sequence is CATSTPGGWRAEAFF. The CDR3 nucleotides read TGTGCCACCAGTACTCCAGGGGGGTGGAGGGCTGAAGCTTTCTTT. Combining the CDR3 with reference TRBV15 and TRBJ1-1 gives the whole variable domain DAMVIQNPRYQVTQFGKPVTLSCSQTLNHNVMYWYQQKSSQAPKLLFHYYDKDFNNEADTPDNFQSRRPNTSFCFLDIRSPGLGDTAMYLCATSTPGGWRAEAFFGQGTRLTVV.

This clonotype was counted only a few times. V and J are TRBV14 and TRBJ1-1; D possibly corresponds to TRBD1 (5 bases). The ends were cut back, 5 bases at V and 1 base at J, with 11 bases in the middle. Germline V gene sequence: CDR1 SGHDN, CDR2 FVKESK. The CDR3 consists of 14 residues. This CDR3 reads CASSRGRGNTEAFF. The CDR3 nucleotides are TGTGCCAGCAGCAGGGGACGGGGGAACACTGAAGCTTTCTTT. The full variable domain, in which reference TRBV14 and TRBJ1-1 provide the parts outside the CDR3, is EAGVTQFPSHSVIEKGQTVTLRCDPISGHDNLYWYRRVMGKEIKFLLHFVKESKQDESGMPNNRFLAERTGGTYSTLKVQPAELEDSGVYFCASSRGRGNTEAFFGQGTRLTVV.

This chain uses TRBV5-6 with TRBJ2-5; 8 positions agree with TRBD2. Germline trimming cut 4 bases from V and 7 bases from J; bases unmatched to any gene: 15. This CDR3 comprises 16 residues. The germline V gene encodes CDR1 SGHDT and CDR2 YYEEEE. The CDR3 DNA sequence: TGTGCCAGCAGCCCATCGGGACTAGACCTCCTAGGGACCCAGTACTTC. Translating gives CASSPSGLDLLGTQYF.

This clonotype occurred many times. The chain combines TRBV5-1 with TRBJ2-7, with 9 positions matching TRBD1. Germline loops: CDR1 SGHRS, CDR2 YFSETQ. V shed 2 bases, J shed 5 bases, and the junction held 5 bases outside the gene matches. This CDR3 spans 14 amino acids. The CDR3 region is CASSLGTGSHEQYF. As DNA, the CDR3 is TGCGCCAGCAGCTTAGGGACAGGGTCCCACGAGCAGTACTTC.

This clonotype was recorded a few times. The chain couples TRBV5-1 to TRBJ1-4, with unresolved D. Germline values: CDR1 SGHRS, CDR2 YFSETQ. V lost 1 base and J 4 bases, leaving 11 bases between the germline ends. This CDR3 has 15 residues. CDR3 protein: CASSLSQALNEKLFF. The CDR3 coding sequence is TGCGCCAGCAGCTTGAGCCAGGCACTTAATGAAAAACTGTTTTTT.

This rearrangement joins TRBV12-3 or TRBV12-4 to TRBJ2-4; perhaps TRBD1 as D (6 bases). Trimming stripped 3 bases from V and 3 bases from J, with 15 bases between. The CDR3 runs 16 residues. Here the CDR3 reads CASSFGTPMGKNIQYF. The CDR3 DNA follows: TGTGCCAGCAGTTTCGGGACACCAATGGGCAAAAACATTCAGTACTTC.

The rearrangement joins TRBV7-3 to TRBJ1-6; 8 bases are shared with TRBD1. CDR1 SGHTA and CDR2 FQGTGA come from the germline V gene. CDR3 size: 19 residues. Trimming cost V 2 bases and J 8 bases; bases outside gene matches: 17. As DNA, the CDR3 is TGTGCCAGCAGCTTACAGGGGGCAAGGATGGTCGGGTCCGATTCACCCCTCCACTTT. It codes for CASSLQGARMVGSDSPLHF.

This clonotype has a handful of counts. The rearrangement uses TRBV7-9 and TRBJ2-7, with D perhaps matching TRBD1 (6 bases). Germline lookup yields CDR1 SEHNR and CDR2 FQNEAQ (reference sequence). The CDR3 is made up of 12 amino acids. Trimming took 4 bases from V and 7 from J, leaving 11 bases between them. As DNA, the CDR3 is TGTGCCAGCAGCTCAGGGGCAGGAGAGCAGTACTTC. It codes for CASSSGAGEQYF.

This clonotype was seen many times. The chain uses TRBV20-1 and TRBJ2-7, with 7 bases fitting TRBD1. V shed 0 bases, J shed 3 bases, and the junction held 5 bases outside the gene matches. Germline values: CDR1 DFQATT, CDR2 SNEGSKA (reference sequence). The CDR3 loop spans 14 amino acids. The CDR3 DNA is TGCAGTGCTAGAGATCCAGGGGGTATCTACGAGCAGTACTTC. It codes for CSARDPGGIYEQYF.

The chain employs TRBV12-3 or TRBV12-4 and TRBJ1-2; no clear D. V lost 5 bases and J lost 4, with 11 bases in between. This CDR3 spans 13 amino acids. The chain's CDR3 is CASSEPGSYGYTF. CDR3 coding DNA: TGTGCCAGCAGTGAGCCGGGATCCTATGGCTACACCTTC.

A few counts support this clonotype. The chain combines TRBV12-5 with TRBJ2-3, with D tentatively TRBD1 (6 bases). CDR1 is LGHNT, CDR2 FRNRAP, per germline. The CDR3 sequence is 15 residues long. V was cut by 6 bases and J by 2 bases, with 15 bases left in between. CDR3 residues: CASGIYRVHTDTQYF. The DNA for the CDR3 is TGTGCTAGTGGGATATACAGGGTCCACACAGATACGCAGTATTTT.

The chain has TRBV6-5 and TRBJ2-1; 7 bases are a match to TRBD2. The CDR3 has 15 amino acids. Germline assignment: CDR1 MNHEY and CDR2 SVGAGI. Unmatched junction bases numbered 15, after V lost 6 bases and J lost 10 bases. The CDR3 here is CASRGGWHQTYEQFF. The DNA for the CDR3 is TGTGCCAGCAGGGGGGGGTGGCATCAGACCTACGAGCAGTTCTTC.

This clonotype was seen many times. CDR3 coding DNA: TGTGCCAGCAGCTTCGACAGGAATGAGCAGTTCTTC. It translates to CASSFDRNEQFF. This rearrangement joins TRBV5-6 to TRBJ2-1; TRBD1 might be the D (6 bases). CDR1 SGHDT and CDR2 YYEEEE come from the germline V gene. Deletions cut 2 bases from V and 7 bases from J, with 7 bases between. The CDR3 loop spans 12 amino acids.

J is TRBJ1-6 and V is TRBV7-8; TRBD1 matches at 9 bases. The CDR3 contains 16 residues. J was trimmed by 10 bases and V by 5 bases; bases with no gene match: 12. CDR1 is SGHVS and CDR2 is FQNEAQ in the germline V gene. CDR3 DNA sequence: TGTGCCAGCAGCCCGCTCCGGGACAGGGTCGACTCACCCCTCCACTTT. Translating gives CASSPLRDRVDSPLHF. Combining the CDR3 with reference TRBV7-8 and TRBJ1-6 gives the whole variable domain GAGVSQSPRYKVAKRGQDVALRCDPISGHVSLFWYQQALGQGPEFLTYFQNEAQLDKSGLPSDRFFAERPEGSVSTLKIQRTQQEDSAVYLCASSPLRDRVDSPLHFGNGTRLTVT.

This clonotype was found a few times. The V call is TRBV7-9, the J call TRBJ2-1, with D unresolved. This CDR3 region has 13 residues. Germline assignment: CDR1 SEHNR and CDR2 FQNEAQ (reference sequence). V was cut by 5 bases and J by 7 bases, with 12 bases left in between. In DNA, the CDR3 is TGTGCCAGCAGCGCCGCCGCTGCTAATGAGCAGTTCTTC. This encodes CASSAAAANEQFF.

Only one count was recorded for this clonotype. The CDR3 spells CASSYSRLAGGTYEQYF. The CDR3 coding sequence is TGTGCCAGCAGTTACTCTCGACTAGCGGGAGGTACCTACGAGCAGTACTTC. The rearrangement uses TRBV27 and TRBJ2-7, with 13 bases lining up with TRBD2. Germline V gene lookup returns CDR1 MNHEY and CDR2 SMNVEV (reference sequence). The CDR3 is 17 residues long. Trimming took 4 bases from V and 2 from J; bases not matched to a gene: 8.

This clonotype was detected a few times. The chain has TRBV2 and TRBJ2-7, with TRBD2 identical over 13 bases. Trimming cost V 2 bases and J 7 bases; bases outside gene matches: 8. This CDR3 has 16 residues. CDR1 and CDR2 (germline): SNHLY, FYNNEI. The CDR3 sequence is CASSERPLAGGPEQYF. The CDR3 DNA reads TGTGCCAGCAGTGAACGACCACTAGCGGGGGGGCCAGAGCAGTACTTC.

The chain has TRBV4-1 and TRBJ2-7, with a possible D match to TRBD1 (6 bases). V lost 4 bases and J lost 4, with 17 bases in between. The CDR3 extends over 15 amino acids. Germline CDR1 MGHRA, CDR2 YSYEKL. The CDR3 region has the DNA TGCGCCAGCAGCCTTTCGAGGACAGTCAATTACGAGCAGTACTTC. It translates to CASSLSRTVNYEQYF.

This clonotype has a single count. The CDR3 spells CASNSGSSNQPQHF. The CDR3 region has the DNA TGTGCCAGTAATTCGGGTTCCAGCAATCAGCCCCAGCATTTT. V and J are TRBV19 and TRBJ1-5; D call uncertain. The ends were cut back, 7 bases at V and 1 base at J, with 11 bases in the middle. Germline values: CDR1 LNHDA, CDR2 SQIVND (reference sequence). This CDR3 has 14 amino acids.

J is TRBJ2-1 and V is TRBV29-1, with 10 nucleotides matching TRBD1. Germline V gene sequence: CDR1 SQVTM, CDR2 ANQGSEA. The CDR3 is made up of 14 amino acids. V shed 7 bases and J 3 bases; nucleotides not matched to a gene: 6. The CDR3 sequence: CSAVRDRGYNEQFF. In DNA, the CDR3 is TGCAGCGCTGTAAGGGACAGGGGCTACAATGAGCAGTTCTTC.

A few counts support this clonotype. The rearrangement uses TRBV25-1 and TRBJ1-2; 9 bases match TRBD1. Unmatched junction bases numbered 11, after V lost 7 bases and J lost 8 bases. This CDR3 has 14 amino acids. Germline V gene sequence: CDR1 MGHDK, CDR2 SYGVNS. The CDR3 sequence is CASTDPGQGDGYTF. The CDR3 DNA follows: TGTGCCAGCACCGATCCGGGACAGGGCGACGGCTACACCTTC.

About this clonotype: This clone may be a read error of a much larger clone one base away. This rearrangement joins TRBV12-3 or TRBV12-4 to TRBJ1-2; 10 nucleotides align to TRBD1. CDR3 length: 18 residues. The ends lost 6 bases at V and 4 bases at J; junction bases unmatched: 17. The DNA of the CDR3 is TGTGCCAGCAGCACATCGGACTCCGGGACAGGGGATCGCTATGGCTACACCTTC. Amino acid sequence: CASSTSDSGTGDRYGYTF.